These T cell receptor beta chains were read from a single sample in a study of shared clonotypes between healthy human individuals. Method: immunoSEQ multiplex PCR; TCRdb's copy keeps in-frame clones and lacks some. The repertoire has roughly 640,000 clones, 95% to 98% of them found once; the top ten carry about 0.06%. The specimen was naive CD4+ T cells sorted from blood. These receptors were taken from a woman aged 30 to 39 in good health. The conserved cysteine and the conserved F or W are not part of the CDR3 here. The order of the fields is V gene, CDR3 length, CDR3 protein.

V gene: TRBV6-6; CDR3 length: 13; CDR3 protein: ASSYDFTSQREQF
V gene: TRBV4-1; CDR3 length: 14; CDR3 protein: ASSWRTEVSYNEQF
V gene: TRBV18; CDR3 length: 14; CDR3 protein: ASSPNDRAAGNTIY
V gene: TRBV5-8; CDR3 length: 12; CDR3 protein: ASSSGGAYNEQF
V gene: TRBV6-1; CDR3 length: 12; CDR3 protein: ASTWTLGNQPQH
V gene: TRBV5-1; CDR3 length: 13; CDR3 protein: ASSFSTSSYNEQF
V gene: TRBV7-3; CDR3 length: 12; CDR3 protein: ASSLNAGYNEQF
V gene: TRBV28; CDR3 length: 13; CDR3 protein: ASSLGGKVLETQY
V gene: TRBV7-9; CDR3 length: 14; CDR3 protein: ASSALRRMNTGELF
V gene: TRBV28; CDR3 length: 15; CDR3 protein: ASSFPLGSGIGDEQF
V gene: TRBV27; CDR3 length: 12; CDR3 protein: ASSFGGKTDTQY
V gene: TRBV2; CDR3 length: 11; CDR3 protein: ASNGPYGEKLF
V gene: TRBV28; CDR3 length: 11; CDR3 protein: ASSFTQEPKLF
V gene: TRBV11-2; CDR3 length: 14; CDR3 protein: ASSLVGLPISYGYT
V gene: TRBV27; CDR3 length: 13; CDR3 protein: ASSIPGLARYEQY
V gene: TRBV28; CDR3 length: 14; CDR3 protein: ASNSLRDRNVYEQY
V gene: TRBV4-1; CDR3 length: 11; CDR3 protein: ASSQLGAREQF
V gene: TRBV28; CDR3 length: 16; CDR3 protein: ASSSYRRSEYSNQPQH
V gene: TRBV7-6; CDR3 length: 10; CDR3 protein: ASSSRAYEQY
V gene: TRBV4-1; CDR3 length: 12; CDR3 protein: ASSQGSPMGTQY
V gene: TRBV9; CDR3 length: 13; CDR3 protein: ASSVRGDTNTEAF
V gene: TRBV4-1; CDR3 length: 15; CDR3 protein: ASSQGVVHRGDTEAF
V gene: TRBV10-3; CDR3 length: 9; CDR3 protein: AIRIGEKLF
V gene: TRBV11-1; CDR3 length: 13; CDR3 protein: ASSRGLQSSYEQY
V gene: TRBV2; CDR3 length: 10; CDR3 protein: ASSVRNTEAF
V gene: TRBV25-1; CDR3 length: 12; CDR3 protein: ASSDTGSSYEQY
V gene: TRBV14; CDR3 length: 13; CDR3 protein: ASSPVAGGGYEQY
V gene: TRBV27; CDR3 length: 13; CDR3 protein: ASSGGKSGANVLT
V gene: TRBV6-1; CDR3 length: 10; CDR3 protein: ASREVVDTQY
V gene: TRBV6-5; CDR3 length: 12; CDR3 protein: ASSYSDNTYEQY
V gene: TRBV5-1; CDR3 length: 12; CDR3 protein: ASSEGSSSYEQY
V gene: TRBV5-1; CDR3 length: 14; CDR3 protein: ASSLGRDRLNYGYT
V gene: TRBV25-1; CDR3 length: 14; CDR3 protein: ASSRIGSSSYNEQF
V gene: TRBV28; CDR3 length: 15; CDR3 protein: ASSLYSPTGVDQPQH
V gene: TRBV27; CDR3 length: 13; CDR3 protein: ASSPRSTGNTEAF
V gene: TRBV15; CDR3 length: 15; CDR3 protein: ATSRALQSGGDEKLF
V gene: TRBV5-6; CDR3 length: 12; CDR3 protein: ASRRVQGWETQY
V gene: TRBV18; CDR3 length: 13; CDR3 protein: ASSPGLSSYNEQF
V gene: TRBV14; CDR3 length: 11; CDR3 protein: ASSQDINYGYT
V gene: TRBV5-1; CDR3 length: 12; CDR3 protein: ASSGGQGIYGYT
V gene: TRBV11-2; CDR3 length: 11; CDR3 protein: ASSRGTEETQY
V gene: TRBV6-5; CDR3 length: 12; CDR3 protein: ASSLQGSGGEQY
V gene: TRBV11-3; CDR3 length: 10; CDR3 protein: ASSNTGDTQY
V gene: TRBV4-1; CDR3 length: 14; CDR3 protein: ASSQDGAGGPDEQF
V gene: TRBV28; CDR3 length: 13; CDR3 protein: ASSLWAGPNYGYT
V gene: TRBV19; CDR3 length: 12; CDR3 protein: ASSARQSSYEQY
V gene: TRBV7-8; CDR3 length: 13; CDR3 protein: ASSSPAGAHYEQY
V gene: TRBV18; CDR3 length: 12; CDR3 protein: ASSPGTGRYEQY
V gene: TRBV7-2; CDR3 length: 12; CDR3 protein: ASGWLRLVGEQY
V gene: TRBV6-5; CDR3 length: 11; CDR3 protein: ASNSGGALGYT